This T cell receptor beta chain was retrieved from a study of T cells after posttransplantation cyclophosphamide. Germline V gene data show CDR1 as SGHVS and CDR2 as FQNEAQ. The ends were cut back, 3 bases at V and 4 bases at J, with 8 bases in the middle. This CDR3 has 13 residues. Study observations and caveats: Blood and skin or GI T cell repertoires showed limited TRB overlap. TRB clonality was highly associated with recipient CMV seropositivity and reactivation.

A remark on this clone: What it binds is not known.

The naive gate required viable CD3+CD4+ or CD3+CD8+ cells with CCR7+CD45RA+CD45RO-CD95-CD27+CD28+ phenotype. Peripheral blood was collected from the related graft donor on the marrow donation day. Profiled with immunoSEQ multiplex PCR; TCRdb holds only in-frame clones, not every one. Here the sample spans around 20,000 clones, under 99% being singletons. This chain links TRBV7-8 with TRBJ2-3, with D perhaps TRBD2 (5 bases). Sequences were obtained from naive CD4+ T cells sorted from PBMCs. This TCR was sampled from a man aged 40-49 years in good health, CMV-negative, and a related stem cell transplant donor. The chain's CDR3 is CASSFASPDTQYF. The CDR3, as DNA: TGTGCCAGCAGCTTTGCTAGCCCAGATACGCAGTATTTT.